This T cell receptor (beta chain) was identified during a study of T cell responses to AZD1222 COVID-19 vaccine. TCRdb keeps only in-frame clones here, not all; method: immunoSEQ multiplex PCR. The table includes over 95,000 clones, around 88% detected once. This clone was seen a handful of times. Its antigen is unidentified. General study points: Unmutated variant regions are reportedly the target of nearly half of TCRs that are spike-specific.

The TCR was taken from an adult who received the AZD1222 COVID-19 vaccine. Sequenced material: peripheral blood, taken 28 days after the second AZD1222 dose.

This CDR3 reads CASSLGQSGEKLFF. CDR3 bases: TGTGCCAGCAGTTTAGGGCAGAGTGGCGAAAAACTGTTTTTT. The rearrangement joins TRBV28 to TRBJ1-4; D is ambiguous. This CDR3 is built from 14 residues. V was trimmed by 2 bases and J by 8 bases, leaving 12 bases between them. Germline V gene sequence: CDR1 MDHEN, CDR2 SYDVKM.